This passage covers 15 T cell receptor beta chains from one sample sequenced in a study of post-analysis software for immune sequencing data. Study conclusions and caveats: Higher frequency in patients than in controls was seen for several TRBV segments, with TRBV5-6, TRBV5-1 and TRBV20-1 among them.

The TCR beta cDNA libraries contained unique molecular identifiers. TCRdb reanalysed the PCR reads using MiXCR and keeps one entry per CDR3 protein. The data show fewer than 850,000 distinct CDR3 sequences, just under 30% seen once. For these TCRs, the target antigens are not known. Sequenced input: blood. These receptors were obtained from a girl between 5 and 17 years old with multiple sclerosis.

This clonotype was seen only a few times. Here the CDR3 DNA reads TGTGCCATCAAGGAAGCCGGGGACGGAGGGGGCTACACCTTC. This sequence encodes CAIKEAGDGGGYTF. V is TRBV10-3 and J is TRBJ1-2; the D gene is possibly TRBD1 (5 bases). Germline V gene sequence: CDR1 ENHRY, CDR2 SYGVKD. V dropped 7 bases and J dropped 8 bases, with 20 bases sitting between them. The CDR3 sequence is 14 residues long.

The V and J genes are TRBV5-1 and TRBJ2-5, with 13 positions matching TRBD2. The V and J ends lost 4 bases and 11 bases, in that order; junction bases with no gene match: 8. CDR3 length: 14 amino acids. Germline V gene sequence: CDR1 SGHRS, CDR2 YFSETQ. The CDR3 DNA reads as TGCGCCAGCAGCCAGACTAGCGGGAGGAGTGAGCAGTACTTC. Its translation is CASSQTSGRSEQYF.

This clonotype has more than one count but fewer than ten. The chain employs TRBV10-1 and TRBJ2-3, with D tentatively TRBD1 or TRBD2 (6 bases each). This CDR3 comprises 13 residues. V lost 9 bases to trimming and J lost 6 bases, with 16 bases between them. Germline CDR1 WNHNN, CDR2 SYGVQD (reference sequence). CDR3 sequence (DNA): TGCGCCAGAACTAAGGGGGGCCCGGATACGCAGTATTTT. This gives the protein CARTKGGPDTQYF.

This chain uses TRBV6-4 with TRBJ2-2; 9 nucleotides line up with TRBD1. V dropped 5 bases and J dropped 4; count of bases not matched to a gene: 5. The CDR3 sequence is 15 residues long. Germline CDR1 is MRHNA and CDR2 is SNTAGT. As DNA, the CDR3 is TGTGCCAGCAGTCCGGGACAGGGCGGCACCGGGGAGCTGTTTTTT. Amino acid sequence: CASSPGQGGTGELFF.

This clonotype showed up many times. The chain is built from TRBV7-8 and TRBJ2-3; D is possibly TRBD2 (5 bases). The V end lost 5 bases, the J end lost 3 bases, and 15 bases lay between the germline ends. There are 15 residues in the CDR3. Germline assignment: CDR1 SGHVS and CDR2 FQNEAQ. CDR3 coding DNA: TGTGCCAGCAGCGGGCGACTAATTTGGACAGATACGCAGTATTTT. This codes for CASSGRLIWTDTQYF.

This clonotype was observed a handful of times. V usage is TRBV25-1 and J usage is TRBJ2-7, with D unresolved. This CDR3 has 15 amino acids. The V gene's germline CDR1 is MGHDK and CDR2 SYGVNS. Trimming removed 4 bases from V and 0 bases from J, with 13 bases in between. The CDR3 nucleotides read TGTGCCAGCAGTGGATCTCCAGGCGCCTCCTACGAGCAGTACTTC. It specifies CASSGSPGASYEQYF.

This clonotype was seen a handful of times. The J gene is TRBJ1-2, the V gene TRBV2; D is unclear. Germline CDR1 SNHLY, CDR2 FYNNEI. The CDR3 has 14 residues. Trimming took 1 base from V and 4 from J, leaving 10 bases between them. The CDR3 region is CASSEVSPTYGYTF. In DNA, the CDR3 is TGTGCCAGCAGTGAAGTCAGCCCAACCTATGGCTACACCTTC.

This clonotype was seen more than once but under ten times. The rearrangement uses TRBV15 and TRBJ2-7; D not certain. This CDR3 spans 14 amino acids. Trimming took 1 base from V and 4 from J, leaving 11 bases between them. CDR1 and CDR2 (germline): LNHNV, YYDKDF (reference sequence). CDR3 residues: CATSRGRNGYEQYF. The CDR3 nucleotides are TGTGCCACCAGCAGAGGCAGGAATGGGTACGAGCAGTACTTC.

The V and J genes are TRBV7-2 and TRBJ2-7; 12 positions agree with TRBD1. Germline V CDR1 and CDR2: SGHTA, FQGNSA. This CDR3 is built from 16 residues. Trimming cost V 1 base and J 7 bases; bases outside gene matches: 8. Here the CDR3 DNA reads TGTGCCAGCAGCTTAGTGGCGGGACAGGGGGCGAGGGAGCAGTACTTC. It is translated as CASSLVAGQGAREQYF.

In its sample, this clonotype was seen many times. The DNA of the CDR3 is TGCGCCAGCAGCTCCTCGGGACAGCAGTACGAGCAGTACTTC. This gives the protein CASSSSGQQYEQYF. The chain carries TRBV5-1 and TRBJ2-7; TRBD1 matches at 7 bases. The V segment lost 3 bases and the J segment 4 bases; nucleotides outside the gene matches: 7. This CDR3 has 14 residues. CDR1 is SGHRS, CDR2 YFSETQ, per germline.

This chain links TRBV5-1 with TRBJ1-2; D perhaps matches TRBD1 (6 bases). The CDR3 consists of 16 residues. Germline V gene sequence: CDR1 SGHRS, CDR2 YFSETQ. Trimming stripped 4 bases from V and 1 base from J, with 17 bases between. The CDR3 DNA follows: TGCGCCAGCAGCGGCGTGATGGACAGCATTAACTATGGCTACACCTTC. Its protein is CASSGVMDSINYGYTF.

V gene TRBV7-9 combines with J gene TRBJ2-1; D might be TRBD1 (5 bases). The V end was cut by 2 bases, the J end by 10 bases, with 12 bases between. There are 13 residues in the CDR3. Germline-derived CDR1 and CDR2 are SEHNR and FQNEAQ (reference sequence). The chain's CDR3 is CASSLPDTAEQFF. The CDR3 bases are TGTGCCAGCAGCTTACCGGACACGGCCGAGCAGTTCTTC. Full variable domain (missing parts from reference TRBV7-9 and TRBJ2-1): DTGVSQNPRHKITKRGQNVTFRCDPISEHNRLYWYRQTLGQGPEFLTYFQNEAQLEKSRLLSDRFSAERPKGSFSTLEIQRTEQGDSAMYLCASSLPDTAEQFFGPGTRLTVL.

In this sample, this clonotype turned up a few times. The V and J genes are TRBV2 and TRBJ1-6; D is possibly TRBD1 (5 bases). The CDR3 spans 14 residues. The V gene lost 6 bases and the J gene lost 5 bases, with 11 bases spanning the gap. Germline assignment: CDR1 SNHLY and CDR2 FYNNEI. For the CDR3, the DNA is TGTGCCAGCAGGGGGGACGGTGATAATTCACCCCTCCACTTT. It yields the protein CASRGDGDNSPLHF.

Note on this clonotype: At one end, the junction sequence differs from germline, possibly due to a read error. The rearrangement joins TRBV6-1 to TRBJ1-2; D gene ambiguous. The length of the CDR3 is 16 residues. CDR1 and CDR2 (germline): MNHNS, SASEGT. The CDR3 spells CANSEAGSPTNYGYTF. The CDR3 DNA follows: TGTGCCAACAGTGAAGCAGGTTCACCTACTAACTATGGCTACACCTTC.

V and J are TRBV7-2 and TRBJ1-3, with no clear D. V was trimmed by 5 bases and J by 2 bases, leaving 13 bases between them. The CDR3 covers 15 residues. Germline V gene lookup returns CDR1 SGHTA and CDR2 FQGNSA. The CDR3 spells CASSLQTMAGNTIYF. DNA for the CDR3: TGTGCCAGCAGCCTACAGACGATGGCTGGAAACACCATATATTTT.